The present T cell receptor beta chain was sequenced within a study of blood T cell repertoires in COVID-19. Study information: The United States, Italy and Spain provided the acute and convalescent COVID-19 samples.

V lost 4 bases and J 1 base, leaving 6 bases between the germline ends. There are 12 residues in the CDR3. Germline CDR1 reads GTSNPN; CDR2 reads SVGIG (reference sequence). This clone occurred once. Those who participated ranged in age from about 18 to 89 years and resided in 20 to 25 US areas. Clinical histories supplied by participants themselves formed the basis of cohort assignment. Original processing notes: Estimation of nucleated cell counts was performed using reference gene primer amplification. Some clones are missing from TCRdb's copy, which holds only in-frame ones; the method was immunoSEQ multiplex PCR. The V and J calls and the clone size are those of that table, but D and trimming were determined from the DNA. The sample has over 250,000 clones; about 88% are singletons.

The sample was PBMCs or T cells enriched from blood (not recorded which). The TCR comes from a man aged 30-40 years with acute COVID-19. The V and J genes are TRBV30 and TRBJ2-3; the D is unclear. CDR3 loop: CAWNTGTDTQYF. The CDR3 bases are TGTGCCTGGAATACAGGCACAGATACGCAGTATTTT.